Below, 3 T cell receptor beta chains from the same sample are listed, as sequenced in a study of T cell changes during pregnancy in multiple sclerosis. Some clones are missing from TCRdb's copy, which holds only in-frame ones; the method was immunoSEQ multiplex PCR. In the table there are about 100,000 clones, about nine tenths of which are singletons. The sequenced sample was peripheral blood, obtained after pregnancy. The receptors were gathered from a female donor with multiple sclerosis, enrolled in a pregnancy study.

V usage is TRBV30 and J usage is TRBJ1-1; D possibly corresponds to TRBD1 (6 bases). Germline values: CDR1 GTSNPN, CDR2 SVGIG (reference sequence). V lost 2 bases to trimming and J lost 4 bases, with 14 bases between them. The length of the CDR3 is 14 residues. The CDR3 nucleotides are TGTGCCTGGAGTCAAGGGGGGGGGTTCACTGAAGCTTTCTTT. It codes for CAWSQGGGFTEAFF.

The rearrangement links TRBV4-2 to TRBJ1-3; D perhaps matches TRBD1 (5 bases). Trimming stripped 0 bases from V and 11 bases from J, with 5 bases between. CDR3 size: 11 residues. Germline V gene lookup returns CDR1 LGHNA and CDR2 YNFKEQ. CDR3 amino acids: CASSQEGAIYF. The CDR3 DNA sequence: TGTGCCAGCAGCCAAGAAGGGGCCATATATTTT.

The chain carries TRBV19 and TRBJ1-3; 7 positions agree with TRBD1. The length of the CDR3 is 14 residues. From germline, CDR1 is LNHDA and CDR2 SQIVND (reference sequence). The V segment lost 4 bases and the J segment 3 bases; nucleotides outside the gene matches: 3. CDR3 sequence reads: CASSTTGFGNTIYF. CDR3 nucleotide sequence: TGTGCCAGTAGTACGACAGGGTTTGGAAACACCATATATTTT.